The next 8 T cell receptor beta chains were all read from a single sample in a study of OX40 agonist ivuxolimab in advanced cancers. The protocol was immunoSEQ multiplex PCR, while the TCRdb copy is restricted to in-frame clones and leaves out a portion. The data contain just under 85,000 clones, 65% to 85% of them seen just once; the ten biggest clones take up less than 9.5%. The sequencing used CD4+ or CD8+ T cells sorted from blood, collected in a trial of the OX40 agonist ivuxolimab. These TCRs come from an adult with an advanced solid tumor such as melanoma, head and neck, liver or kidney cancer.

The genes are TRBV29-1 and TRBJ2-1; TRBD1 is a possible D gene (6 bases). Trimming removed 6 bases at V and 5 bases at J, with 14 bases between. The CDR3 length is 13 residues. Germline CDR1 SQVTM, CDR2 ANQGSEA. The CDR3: CSVRRGSDNEQFF. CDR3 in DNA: TGCAGCGTACGTAGGGGGAGCGACAATGAGCAGTTCTTC.

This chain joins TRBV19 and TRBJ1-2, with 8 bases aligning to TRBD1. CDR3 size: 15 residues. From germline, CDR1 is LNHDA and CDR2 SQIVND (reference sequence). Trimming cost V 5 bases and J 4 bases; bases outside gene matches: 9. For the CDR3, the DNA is TGTGCCAGTAGTCCAAAGATCGACAGGGGCTATGGCTACACCTTC. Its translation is CASSPKIDRGYGYTF.

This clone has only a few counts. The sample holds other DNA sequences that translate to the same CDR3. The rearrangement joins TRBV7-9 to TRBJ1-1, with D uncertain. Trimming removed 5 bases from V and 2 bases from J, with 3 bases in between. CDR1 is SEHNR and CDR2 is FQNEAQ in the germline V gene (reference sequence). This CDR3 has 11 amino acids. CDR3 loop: CASSLNTEAFF. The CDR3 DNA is TGTGCCAGCAGCCTAAACACTGAAGCTTTCTTT.

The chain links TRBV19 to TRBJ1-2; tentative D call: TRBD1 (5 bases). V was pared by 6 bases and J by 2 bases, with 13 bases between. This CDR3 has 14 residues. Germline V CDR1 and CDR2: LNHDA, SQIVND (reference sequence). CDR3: CASSPRDGNYGYTF. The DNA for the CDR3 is TGTGCCAGTAGCCCCCGGGACGGAAACTATGGCTACACCTTC.

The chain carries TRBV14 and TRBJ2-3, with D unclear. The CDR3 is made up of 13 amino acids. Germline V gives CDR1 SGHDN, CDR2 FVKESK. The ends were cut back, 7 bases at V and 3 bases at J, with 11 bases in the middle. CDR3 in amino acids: CASTLGRTDTQYF. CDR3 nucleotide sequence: TGTGCCAGCACCTTAGGTAGGACAGATACGCAGTATTTT.

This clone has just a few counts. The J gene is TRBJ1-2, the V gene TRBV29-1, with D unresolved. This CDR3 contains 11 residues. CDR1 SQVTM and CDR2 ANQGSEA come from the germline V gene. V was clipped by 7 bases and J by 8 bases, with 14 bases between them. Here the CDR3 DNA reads TGCAGCGCAAGGAAGGGATACGGCTACACCTTC. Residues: CSARKGYGYTF.

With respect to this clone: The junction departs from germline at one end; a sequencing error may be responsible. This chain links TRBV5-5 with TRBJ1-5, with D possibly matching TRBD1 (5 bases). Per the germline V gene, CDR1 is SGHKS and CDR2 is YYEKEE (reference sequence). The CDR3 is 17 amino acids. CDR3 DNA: TGTGCCAGCAGTTTGGGACCGGGACGACATAGCAATCAGCCCCAGCATTTT. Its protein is CASSLGPGRHSNQPQHF. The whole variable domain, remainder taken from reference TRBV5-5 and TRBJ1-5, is DAGVTQSPTHLIKTRGQQVTLRCSPISGHKSVSWYQQVLGQGPQFIFQYYEKEERGRGNFPDRFSARQFPNYSSELNVNALLLGDSALYLCASSLGPGRHSNQPQHFGDGTRLSIL.

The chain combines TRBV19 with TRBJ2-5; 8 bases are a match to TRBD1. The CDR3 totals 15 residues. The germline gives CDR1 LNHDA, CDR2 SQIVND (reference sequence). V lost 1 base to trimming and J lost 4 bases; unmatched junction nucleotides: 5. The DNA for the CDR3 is TGTGCCAGTAGTATAGGGCGGACAGGGTTAGAGACCCAGTACTTC. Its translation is CASSIGRTGLETQYF.